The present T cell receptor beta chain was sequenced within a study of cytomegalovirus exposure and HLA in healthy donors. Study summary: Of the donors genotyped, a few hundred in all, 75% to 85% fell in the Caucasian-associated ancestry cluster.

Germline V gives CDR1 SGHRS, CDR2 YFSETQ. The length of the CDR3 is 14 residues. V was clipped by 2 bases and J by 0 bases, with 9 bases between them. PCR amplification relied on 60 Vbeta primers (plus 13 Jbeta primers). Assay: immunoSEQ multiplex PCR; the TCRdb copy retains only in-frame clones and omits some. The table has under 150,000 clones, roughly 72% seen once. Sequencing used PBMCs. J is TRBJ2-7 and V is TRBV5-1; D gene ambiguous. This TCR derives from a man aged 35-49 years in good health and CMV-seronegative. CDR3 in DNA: TGCGCCAGCAGCTTCTATACCGCCTCCTACGAGCAGTACTTC. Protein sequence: CASSFYTASYEQYF. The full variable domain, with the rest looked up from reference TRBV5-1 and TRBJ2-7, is KAGVTQTPRYLIKTRGQQVTLSCSPISGHRSVSWYQQTPGQGLQFLFEYFSETQRNKGNFPGRFSGRQFSNSRSEMNVSTLELGDSALYLCASSFYTASYEQYFGPGTRLTVT.